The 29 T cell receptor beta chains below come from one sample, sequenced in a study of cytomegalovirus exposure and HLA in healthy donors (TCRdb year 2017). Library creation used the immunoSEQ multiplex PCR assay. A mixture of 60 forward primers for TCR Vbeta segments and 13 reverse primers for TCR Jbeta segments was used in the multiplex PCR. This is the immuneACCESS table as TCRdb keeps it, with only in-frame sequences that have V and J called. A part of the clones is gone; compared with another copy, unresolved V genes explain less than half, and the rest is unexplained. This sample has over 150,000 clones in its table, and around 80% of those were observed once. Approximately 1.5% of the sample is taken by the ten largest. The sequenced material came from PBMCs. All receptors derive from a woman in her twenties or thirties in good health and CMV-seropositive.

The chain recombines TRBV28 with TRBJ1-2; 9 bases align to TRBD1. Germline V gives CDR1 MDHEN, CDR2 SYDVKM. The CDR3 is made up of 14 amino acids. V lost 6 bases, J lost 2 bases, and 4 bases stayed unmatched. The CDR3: CASRPQGANYGYTF. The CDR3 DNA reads TGTGCCAGCAGACCACAGGGGGCGAACTATGGCTACACCTTC.

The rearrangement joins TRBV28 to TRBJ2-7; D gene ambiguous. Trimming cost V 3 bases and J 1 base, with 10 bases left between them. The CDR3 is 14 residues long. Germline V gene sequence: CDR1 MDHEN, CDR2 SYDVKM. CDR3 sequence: CASSLATLSYEQYF. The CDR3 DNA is TGTGCCAGCAGTTTGGCCACACTATCCTACGAGCAGTACTTC. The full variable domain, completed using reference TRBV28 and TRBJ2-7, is DVKVTQSSRYLVKRTGEKVFLECVQDMDHENMFWYRQDPGLGLRLIYFSYDVKMKEKGDIPEGYSVSREKKERFSLILESASTNQTSMYLCASSLATLSYEQYFGPGTRLTVT.

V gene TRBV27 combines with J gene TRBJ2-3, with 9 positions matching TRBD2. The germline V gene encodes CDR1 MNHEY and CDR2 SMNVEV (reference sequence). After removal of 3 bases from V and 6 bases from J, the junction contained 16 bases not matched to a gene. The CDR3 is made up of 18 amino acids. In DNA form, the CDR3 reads TGTGCCAGCAGTTTCCTTAGGGTCCACGCGGGAGGGGTGGATACGCAGTATTTT. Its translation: CASSFLRVHAGGVDTQYF.

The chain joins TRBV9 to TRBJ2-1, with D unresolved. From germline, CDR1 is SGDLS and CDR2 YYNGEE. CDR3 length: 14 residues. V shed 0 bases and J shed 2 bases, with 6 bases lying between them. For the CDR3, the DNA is TGTGCCAGCAGCGTAGATGGCACCTACAATGAGCAGTTCTTC. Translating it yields CASSVDGTYNEQFF.

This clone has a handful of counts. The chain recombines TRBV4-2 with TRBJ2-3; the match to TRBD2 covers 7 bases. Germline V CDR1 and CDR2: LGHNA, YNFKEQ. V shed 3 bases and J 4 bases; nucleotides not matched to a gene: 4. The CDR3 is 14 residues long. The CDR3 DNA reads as TGTGCCAGCAGCCATAGCGGGCGAGCAGATACGCAGTATTTT. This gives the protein CASSHSGRADTQYF.

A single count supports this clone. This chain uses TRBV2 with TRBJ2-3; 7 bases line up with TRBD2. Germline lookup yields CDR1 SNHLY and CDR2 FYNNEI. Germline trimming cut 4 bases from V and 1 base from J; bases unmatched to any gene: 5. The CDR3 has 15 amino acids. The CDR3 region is CASSGTGGRTDTQYF. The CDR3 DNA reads TGTGCCAGCAGTGGGACGGGAGGCCGCACAGATACGCAGTATTTT.

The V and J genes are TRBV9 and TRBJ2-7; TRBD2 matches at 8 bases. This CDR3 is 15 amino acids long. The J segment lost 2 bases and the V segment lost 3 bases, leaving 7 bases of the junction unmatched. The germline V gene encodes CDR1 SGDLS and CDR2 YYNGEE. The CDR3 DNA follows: TGTGCCAGCAGCGCAACCGGGACTAGTACCTACGAGCAGTACTTC. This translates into CASSATGTSTYEQYF.

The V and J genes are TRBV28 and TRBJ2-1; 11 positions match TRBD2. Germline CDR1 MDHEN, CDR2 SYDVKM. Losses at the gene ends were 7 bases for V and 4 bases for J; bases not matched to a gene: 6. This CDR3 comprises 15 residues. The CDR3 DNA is TGTGCCAGCAACCTAGCGGGAGGCCCTTACAATGAGCAGTTCTTC. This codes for CASNLAGGPYNEQFF.

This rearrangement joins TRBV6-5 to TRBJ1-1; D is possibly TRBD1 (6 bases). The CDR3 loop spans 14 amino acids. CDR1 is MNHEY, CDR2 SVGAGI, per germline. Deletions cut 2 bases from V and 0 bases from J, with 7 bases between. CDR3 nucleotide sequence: TGTGCCAGCAGTTACCAGGGGTTGAACACTGAAGCTTTCTTT. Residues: CASSYQGLNTEAFF.

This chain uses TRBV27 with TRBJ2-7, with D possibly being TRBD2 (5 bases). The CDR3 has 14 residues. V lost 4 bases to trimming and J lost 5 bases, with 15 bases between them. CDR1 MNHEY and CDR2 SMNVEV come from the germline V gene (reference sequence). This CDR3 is CASSSLVSGNEQYF. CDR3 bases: TGTGCCAGCAGTTCACTAGTCTCGGGCAACGAGCAGTACTTC.

CDR3 DNA sequence: TGTGCCTGGAGTGTAGGGGCAGTCAACACCATATATTTT. Protein product: CAWSVGAVNTIYF. This chain uses TRBV30 with TRBJ1-3; possibly TRBD1 for D (5 bases). V was pared by 0 bases and J by 7 bases, with 10 bases between. The germline gives CDR1 GTSNPN, CDR2 SVGIG (reference sequence). This CDR3 is built from 13 residues.

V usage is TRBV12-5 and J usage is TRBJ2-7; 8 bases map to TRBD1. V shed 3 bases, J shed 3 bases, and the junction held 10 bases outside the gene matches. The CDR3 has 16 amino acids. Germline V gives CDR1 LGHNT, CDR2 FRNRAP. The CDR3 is CASGLDRGLYFYEQYF. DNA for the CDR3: TGTGCTAGTGGTTTAGACAGGGGCCTCTACTTCTACGAGCAGTACTTC.

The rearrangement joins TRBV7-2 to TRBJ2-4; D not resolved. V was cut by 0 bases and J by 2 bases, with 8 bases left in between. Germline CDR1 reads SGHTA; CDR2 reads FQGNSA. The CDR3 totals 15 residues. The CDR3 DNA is TGTGCCAGCAGCTTAGCACAGCCCTCCAAAAACATTCAGTACTTC. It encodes CASSLAQPSKNIQYF.

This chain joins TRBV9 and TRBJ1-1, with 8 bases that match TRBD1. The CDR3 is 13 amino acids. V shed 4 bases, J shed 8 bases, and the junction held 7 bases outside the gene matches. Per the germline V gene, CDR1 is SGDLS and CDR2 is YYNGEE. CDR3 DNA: TGTGCCAGCAGCATAACAGGGGGAGACGAAGCTTTCTTT. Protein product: CASSITGGDEAFF.

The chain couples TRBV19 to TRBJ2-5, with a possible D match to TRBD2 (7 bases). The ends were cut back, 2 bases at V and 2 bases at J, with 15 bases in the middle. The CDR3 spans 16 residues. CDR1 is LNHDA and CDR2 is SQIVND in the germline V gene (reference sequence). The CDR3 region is CASSIRGRGGQETQYF. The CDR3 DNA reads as TGTGCCAGTAGTATAAGGGGCAGGGGAGGGCAAGAGACCCAGTACTTC.

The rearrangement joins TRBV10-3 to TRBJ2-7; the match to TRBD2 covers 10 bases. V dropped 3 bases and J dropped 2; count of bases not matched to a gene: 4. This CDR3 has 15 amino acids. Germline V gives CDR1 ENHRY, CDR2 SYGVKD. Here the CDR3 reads CAISEGLAETYEQYF. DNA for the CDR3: TGTGCCATCAGTGAAGGACTAGCGGAGACCTACGAGCAGTACTTC.

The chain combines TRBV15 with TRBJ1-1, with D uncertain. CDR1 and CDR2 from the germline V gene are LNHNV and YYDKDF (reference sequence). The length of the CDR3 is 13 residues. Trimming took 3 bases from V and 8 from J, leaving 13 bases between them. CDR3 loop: CATSSNPEVEAFF. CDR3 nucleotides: TGTGCCACCAGCAGCAACCCAGAAGTCGAAGCTTTCTTT.

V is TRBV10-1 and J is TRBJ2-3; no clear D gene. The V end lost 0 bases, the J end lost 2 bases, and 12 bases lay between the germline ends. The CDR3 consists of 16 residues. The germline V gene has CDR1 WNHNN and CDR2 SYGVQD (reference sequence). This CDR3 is CASSESIARDTDTQYF. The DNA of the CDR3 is TGCGCCAGCAGTGAGTCGATCGCGCGAGACACAGATACGCAGTATTTT.

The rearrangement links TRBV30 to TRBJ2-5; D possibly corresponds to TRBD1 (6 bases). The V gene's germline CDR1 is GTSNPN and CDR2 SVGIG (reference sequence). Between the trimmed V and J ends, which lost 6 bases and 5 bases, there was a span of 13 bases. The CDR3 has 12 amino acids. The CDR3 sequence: CACQDSQETQYF. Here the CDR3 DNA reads TGTGCCTGCCAGGACAGTCAGGAGACCCAGTACTTC.

This chain's CDR3 is CASSFFSGTDTEAFF. The CDR3 DNA is TGTGCCAGCAGCTTTTTTTCCGGGACAGACACTGAAGCTTTCTTT. V gene TRBV7-2 combines with J gene TRBJ1-1; 7 positions agree with TRBD1. Germline CDR1 and CDR2: SGHTA and FQGNSA. CDR3 length: 15 amino acids. V lost 3 bases to trimming and J lost 3 bases; unmatched junction nucleotides: 7. Full variable domain (missing parts from reference TRBV7-2 and TRBJ1-1): GAGVSQSPSNKVTEKGKDVELRCDPISGHTALYWYRQSLGQGLEFLIYFQGNSAPDKSGLPSDRFSAERTGGSVSTLTIQRTQQEDSAVYLCASSFFSGTDTEAFFGQGTRLTVV.

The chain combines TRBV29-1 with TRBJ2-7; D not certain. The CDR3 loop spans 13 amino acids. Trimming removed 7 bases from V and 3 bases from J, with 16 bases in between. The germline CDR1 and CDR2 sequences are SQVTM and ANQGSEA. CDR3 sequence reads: CSAAGLMDYEQYF. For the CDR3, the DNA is TGCAGCGCCGCTGGGCTAATGGACTACGAGCAGTACTTC.

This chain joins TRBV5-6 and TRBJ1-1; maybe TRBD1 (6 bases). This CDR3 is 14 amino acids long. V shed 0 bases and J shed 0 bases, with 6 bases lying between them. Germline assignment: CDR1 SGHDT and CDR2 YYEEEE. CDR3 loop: CASSLGQVNTEAFF. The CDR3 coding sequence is TGTGCCAGCAGCTTGGGACAGGTGAACACTGAAGCTTTCTTT.

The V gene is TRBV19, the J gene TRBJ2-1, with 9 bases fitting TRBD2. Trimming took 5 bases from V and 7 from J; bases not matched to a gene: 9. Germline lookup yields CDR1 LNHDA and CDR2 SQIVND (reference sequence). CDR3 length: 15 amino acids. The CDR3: CASSWVAGVKNEQFF. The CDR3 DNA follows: TGTGCCAGTAGTTGGGTAGCGGGAGTTAAAAATGAGCAGTTCTTC.

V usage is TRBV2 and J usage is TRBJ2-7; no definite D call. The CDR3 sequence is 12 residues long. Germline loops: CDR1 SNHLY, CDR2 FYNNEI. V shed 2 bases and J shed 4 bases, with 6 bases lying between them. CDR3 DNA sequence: TGTGCCAGCAGTGAACCTCCTTACGAGCAGTACTTC. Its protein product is CASSEPPYEQYF.

The CDR3 loop reads CASSKGQGFQETQYF. DNA for the CDR3: TGCGCCAGCAGCAAGGGACAGGGGTTCCAAGAGACCCAGTACTTC. V is TRBV5-1 and J is TRBJ2-5; 10 nucleotides align to TRBD1. J was trimmed by 1 base and V by 4 bases; bases with no gene match: 4. The CDR3 is 15 amino acids. Germline loops: CDR1 SGHRS, CDR2 YFSETQ.

Written as DNA, the CDR3 is TGTGCCAGCAGTTGGGGACAGGGAAGGACAGATACGCAGTATTTT. Protein sequence: CASSWGQGRTDTQYF. The gene calls are TRBV6-5 and TRBJ2-3; 9 bases match TRBD1. CDR3 length: 15 amino acids. Germline assignment: CDR1 MNHEY and CDR2 SVGAGI. Unmatched junction bases numbered 5, after V lost 4 bases and J lost 3 bases.

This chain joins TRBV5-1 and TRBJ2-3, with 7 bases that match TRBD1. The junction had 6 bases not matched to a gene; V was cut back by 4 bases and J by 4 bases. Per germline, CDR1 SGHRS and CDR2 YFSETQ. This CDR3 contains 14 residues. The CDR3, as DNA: TGCGCCAGCAGCCCCGGACAGGCTGCAGATACGCAGTATTTT. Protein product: CASSPGQAADTQYF. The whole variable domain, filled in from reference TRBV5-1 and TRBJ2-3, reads KAGVTQTPRYLIKTRGQQVTLSCSPISGHRSVSWYQQTPGQGLQFLFEYFSETQRNKGNFPGRFSGRQFSNSRSEMNVSTLELGDSALYLCASSPGQAADTQYFGPGTRLTVL.

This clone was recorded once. Written as DNA, the CDR3 is TGTGCCAGCAGCCAAGTCCTTCGACAGGCCTATGGCTACACCTTC. Its translation is CASSQVLRQAYGYTF. This sequence joins TRBV9 and TRBJ1-2; a possible D gene is TRBD1 (6 bases). V lost 4 bases and J lost 4, with 17 bases in between. Germline V gives CDR1 SGDLS, CDR2 YYNGEE. This CDR3 has 15 amino acids. Full variable domain (remainder filled in from reference TRBV9 and TRBJ1-2): DSGVTQTPKHLITATGQRVTLRCSPRSGDLSVYWYQQSLDQGLQFLIQYYNGEERAKGNILERFSAQQFPDLHSELNLSSLELGDSALYFCASSQVLRQAYGYTFGSGTRLTVV.

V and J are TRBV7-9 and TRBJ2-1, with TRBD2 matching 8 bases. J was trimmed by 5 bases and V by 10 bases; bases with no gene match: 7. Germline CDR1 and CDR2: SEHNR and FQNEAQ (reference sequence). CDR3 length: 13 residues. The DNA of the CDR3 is TGTGCCACCTCCGGGACTAGTGACAATGAGCAGTTCTTC. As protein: CATSGTSDNEQFF.